The present entry profiles one TCR beta chain with its context. Its antigen is as yet unknown. TCRs were sequenced from a few patients responding to pembrolizumab. Data came from immunoSEQ multiplex PCR; TCRdb stores just in-frame clones and leaves some out. In the table there are approximately 37,000 clones, 70% to 90% of which are singletons. This entry belongs to a study of PD-1 blockade in mismatch repair-deficient tumors. Background on the study: Patients had around 11 mismatch repair-deficient cancer types, all previously treated and progressing.

Study-level findings and limits: Tumor-resident clones, often undetectable pretreatment in blood, expanded then contracted after pembrolizumab.

The trim removed 2 bases at V and 2 bases at J, leaving 6 bases unmatched. Germline V lookup: CDR1 MDHEN, CDR2 SYDVKM. The CDR3 sequence is 15 residues long. The receptor's source is an adult with mismatch repair-deficient cancer. The source material was peripheral blood, sampled approximately 1.5 years after starting pembrolizumab. This chain uses TRBV28 with TRBJ2-7; 7 bases map to TRBD1. CDR3 loop: CASSLKRGQTYEQYF. For the CDR3, the DNA is TGTGCCAGCAGTTTAAAACGGGGACAGACCTACGAGCAGTACTTC.